The T cell receptor (beta chain) described here comes from a study of cytomegalovirus exposure and HLA in healthy donors. Overall study: From some 190 million T cells, an earlier analysis saw some 120 million unique TCR beta sequences.

In the PCR, 60 Vbeta and 13 Jbeta primers were used. TCRdb keeps only in-frame clones here, not all; method: immunoSEQ multiplex PCR. The top ten hold roughly 3% of the sample, which has about 110,000 clones, 70% to 80% seen once. In regard to this clone: Its cognate antigen is unknown.

This CDR3 has 19 amino acids. V shed 5 bases, J shed 2 bases, and the junction held 10 bases outside the gene matches. Per the germline V gene, CDR1 is LNHDA and CDR2 is SQIVND (reference sequence). Study results and caveats: Later, an analysis showed that TCR beta chains associated with HLA were more clonally expanded than others that were equally common. Sequences of the TCR beta chain were said to predict the HLA-A and HLA-B alleles of most subjects accurately. There were some V segments, including TRBV6-2 and TRBV6-3, excluded as indistinguishable.

The receptor was derived from a young woman in good health and CMV-seropositive. The sequenced sample consisted of PBMCs. The V and J genes are TRBV19 and TRBJ2-4; TRBD2 agrees at 15 bases. CDR3 protein: CASSPGLAGGRISKNIQYF. Written as DNA, the CDR3 is TGTGCCAGTAGTCCTGGACTAGCGGGAGGGAGAATATCCAAAAACATTCAGTACTTC.